These 8 T cell receptor beta chains share one sample of origin, sequenced in a study of control samples from healthy donors and cancer patients. TCRdb's table, derived via immunoSEQ multiplex PCR, lists solely in-frame clones and lacks some. The data contain 75,000 to 100,000 clones, 85% to 90% of them seen just once; the ten biggest clones take up 13% to 15%. The sequenced sample was blood. The receptors here all came from a man aged 25-45 years in good health.

This chain links TRBV5-1 with TRBJ1-4, with a tentative D call TRBD1 (5 bases). This CDR3 region has 17 residues. The germline V gene has CDR1 SGHRS and CDR2 YFSETQ. V lost 1 base to trimming and J lost 2 bases, with 15 bases between them. DNA of the CDR3: TGCGCCAGCAGCTTGCGGGATATTCGGGGGACTAATGAAAAACTGTTTTTT. This codes for CASSLRDIRGTNEKLFF.

V gene TRBV7-3 combines with J gene TRBJ2-2, with 10 bases aligning to TRBD1. The CDR3 is 15 residues long. Trimming at V came to 5 bases and at J to 4 bases, leaving 4 bases not matched to a gene. Germline V gene data show CDR1 as SGHTA and CDR2 as FQGTGA. The CDR3: CASSQRTGGTGELFF. CDR3 DNA sequence: TGTGCCAGCAGCCAGAGGACAGGGGGCACCGGGGAGCTGTTTTTT.

The chain couples TRBV30 to TRBJ2-1; D gene ambiguous. The CDR3 extends over 11 amino acids. Germline V gene data show CDR1 as GTSNPN and CDR2 as SVGIG (reference sequence). The V gene lost 5 bases and the J gene lost 8 bases, with 10 bases spanning the gap. The chain's CDR3 is CAWLSWDEQFF. CDR3 DNA sequence: TGTGCCTGGCTGAGTTGGGATGAGCAGTTCTTC.

The count of this clone is one. V and J are TRBV21-1 and TRBJ2-7; the D call TRBD2 from the table was never checked on the DNA. TRBV21-1 is designated a pseudogene. CDR3 size: 20 residues. CDR3 sequence (DNA): TGTGCCAGCAGCAAGCGGGCAGGTGGACTAGCGGTTGGGATTTGTTACGAGCAGTACTTC. It specifies CASSKRAGGLAVGICYEQYF.

This chain joins TRBV11-3 and TRBJ2-1, with TRBD2 identical over 13 bases. Per the germline V gene, CDR1 is SGHNT and CDR2 is YENEEA. The trim removed 4 bases at V and 5 bases at J, leaving 2 bases unmatched. The CDR3 consists of 15 residues. The CDR3 nucleotides read TGTGCCAGCAGCTCCGGGACTAGCGGGAACAATGAGCAGTTCTTC. Translation gives CASSSGTSGNNEQFF. Using reference TRBV11-3 and TRBJ2-1 for the parts outside the CDR3, the full variable domain is EAGVVQSPRYKIIEKKQPVAFWCNPISGHNTLYWYLQNLGQGPELLIRYENEEAVDDSQLPKDRFSAERLKGVDSTLKIQPAELGDSAVYLCASSSGTSGNNEQFFGPGTRLTVL.

The table lists this clone with a few counts. This CDR3 is also generated by other DNA sequences in the sample. The chain couples TRBV5-6 to TRBJ1-5, with 7 bases lining up with TRBD1. J gave up 5 bases and V 0 bases, and 2 bases lay outside the gene matches. The CDR3 spans 14 residues. Germline V CDR1 and CDR2: SGHDT, YYEEEE. CDR3 nucleotide sequence: TGTGCCAGCAGCTTGGGGCAGGGGGATCAGCCCCAGCATTTT. This translates into CASSLGQGDQPQHF. The whole variable domain, remainder taken from reference TRBV5-6 and TRBJ1-5, is DAGVTQSPTHLIKTRGQQVTLRCSPKSGHDTVSWYQQALGQGPQFIFQYYEEEERQRGNFPDRFSGHQFPNYSSELNVNALLLGDSALYLCASSLGQGDQPQHFGDGTRLSIL.

The chain joins TRBV19 to TRBJ1-2, with D uncertain. Germline values: CDR1 LNHDA, CDR2 SQIVND (reference sequence). The CDR3 consists of 16 residues. V lost 3 bases, J lost 4 bases, and 18 bases lay in between. CDR3 bases: TGTGCCAGTAGTATTCTCTTGATGGTTGACGGCTATGGCTACACCTTC. This encodes CASSILLMVDGYGYTF.

V and J are TRBV15 and TRBJ2-7; the match to TRBD1 covers 7 bases. CDR1 is LNHNV and CDR2 is YYDKDF in the germline V gene (reference sequence). The length of the CDR3 is 16 residues. With 3 bases clipped from V and 3 bases from J, the junction kept 11 bases outside the gene matches. The CDR3 reads CATSSPNPGQHYEQYF. The DNA of the CDR3 is TGTGCCACCAGCAGCCCCAATCCGGGACAGCACTACGAGCAGTACTTC.